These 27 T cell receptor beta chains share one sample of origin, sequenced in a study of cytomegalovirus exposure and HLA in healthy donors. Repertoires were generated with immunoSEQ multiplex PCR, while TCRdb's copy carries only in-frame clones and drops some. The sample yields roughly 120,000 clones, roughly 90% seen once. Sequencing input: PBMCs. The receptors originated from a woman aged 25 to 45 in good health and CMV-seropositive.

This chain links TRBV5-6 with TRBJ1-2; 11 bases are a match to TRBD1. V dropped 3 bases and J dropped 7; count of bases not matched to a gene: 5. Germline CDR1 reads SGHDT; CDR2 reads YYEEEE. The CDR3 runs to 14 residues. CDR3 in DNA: TGTGCCAGCAGCTACGGACAGGGGGCGCTTGGCTACACCTTC. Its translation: CASSYGQGALGYTF.

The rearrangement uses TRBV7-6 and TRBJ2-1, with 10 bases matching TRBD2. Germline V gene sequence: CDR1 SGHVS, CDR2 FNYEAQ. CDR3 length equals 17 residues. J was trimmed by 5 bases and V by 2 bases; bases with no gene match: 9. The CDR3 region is CASSLYQSGRGDNEQFF. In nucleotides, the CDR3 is TGTGCCAGCAGCTTATACCAAAGCGGGAGGGGAGACAATGAGCAGTTCTTC.

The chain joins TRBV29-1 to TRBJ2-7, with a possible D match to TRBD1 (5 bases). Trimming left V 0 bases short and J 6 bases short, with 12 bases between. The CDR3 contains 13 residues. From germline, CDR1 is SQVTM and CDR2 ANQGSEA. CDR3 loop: CSVEDPRRGEQYF. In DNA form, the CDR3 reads TGCAGCGTTGAAGATCCGAGAAGGGGCGAGCAGTACTTC.

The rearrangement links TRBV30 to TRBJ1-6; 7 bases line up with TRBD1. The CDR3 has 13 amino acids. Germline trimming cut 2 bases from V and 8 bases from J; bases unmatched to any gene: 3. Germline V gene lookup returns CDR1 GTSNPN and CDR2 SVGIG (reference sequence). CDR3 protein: CAWSTRGDSPLHF. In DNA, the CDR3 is TGTGCCTGGAGTACCAGGGGGGATTCACCCCTCCACTTT.

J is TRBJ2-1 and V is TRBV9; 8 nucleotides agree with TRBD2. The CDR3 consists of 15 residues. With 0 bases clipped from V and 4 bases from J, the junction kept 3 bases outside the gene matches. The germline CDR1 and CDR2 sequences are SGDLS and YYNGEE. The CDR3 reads CASSVDASGYNEQFF. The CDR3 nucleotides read TGTGCCAGCAGCGTAGATGCTAGCGGGTACAATGAGCAGTTCTTC.

CDR3 sequence reads: CASSLGGGTSYEQYF. CDR3 coding DNA: TGTGCCAGCAGCTTAGGCGGGGGGACCTCCTACGAGCAGTACTTC. This chain links TRBV7-2 with TRBJ2-7, with 8 bases identical to TRBD2. After removal of 1 base from V and 0 bases from J, the junction contained 2 bases not matched to a gene. CDR1 is SGHTA, CDR2 FQGNSA, per germline. The CDR3 is 15 amino acids.

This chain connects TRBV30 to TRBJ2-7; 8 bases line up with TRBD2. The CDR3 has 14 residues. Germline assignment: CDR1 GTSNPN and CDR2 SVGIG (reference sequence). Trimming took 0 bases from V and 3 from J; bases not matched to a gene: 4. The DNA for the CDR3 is TGTGCCTGGAGTGTACTAGCGGAGGTCTACGAGCAGTACTTC. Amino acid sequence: CAWSVLAEVYEQYF.

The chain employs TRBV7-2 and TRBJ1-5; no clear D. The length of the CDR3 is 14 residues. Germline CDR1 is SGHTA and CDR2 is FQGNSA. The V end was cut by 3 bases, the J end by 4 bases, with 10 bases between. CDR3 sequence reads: CASSFPGSNQPQHF. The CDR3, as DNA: TGTGCCAGCAGCTTTCCGGGTTCAAATCAGCCCCAGCATTTT.

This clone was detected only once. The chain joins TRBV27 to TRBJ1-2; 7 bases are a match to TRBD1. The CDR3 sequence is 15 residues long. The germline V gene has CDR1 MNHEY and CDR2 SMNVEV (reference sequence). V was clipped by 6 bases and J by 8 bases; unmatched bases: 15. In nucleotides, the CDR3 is TGTGCCAGCAGCAGGAACTTCGACAGGGTCAGCGGCTACACCTTC. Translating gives CASSRNFDRVSGYTF.

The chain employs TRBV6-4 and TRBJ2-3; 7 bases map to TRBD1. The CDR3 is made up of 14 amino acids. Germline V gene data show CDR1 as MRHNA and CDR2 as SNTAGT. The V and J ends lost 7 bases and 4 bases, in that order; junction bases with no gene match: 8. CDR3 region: CASTHRGGADTQYF. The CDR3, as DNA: TGTGCCAGCACACACAGGGGTGGGGCAGATACGCAGTATTTT.

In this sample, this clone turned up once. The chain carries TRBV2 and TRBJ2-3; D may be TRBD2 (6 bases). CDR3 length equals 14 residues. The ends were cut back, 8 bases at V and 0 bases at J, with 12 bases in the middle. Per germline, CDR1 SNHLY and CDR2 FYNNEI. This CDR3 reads CASGGRTSTDTQYF. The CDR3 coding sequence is TGTGCCAGCGGAGGGCGAACTAGCACAGATACGCAGTATTTT.

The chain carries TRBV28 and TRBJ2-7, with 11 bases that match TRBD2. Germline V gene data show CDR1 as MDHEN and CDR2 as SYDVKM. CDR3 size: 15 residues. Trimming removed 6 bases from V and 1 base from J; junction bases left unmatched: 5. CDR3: CASSHTSGRSYEQYF. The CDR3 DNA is TGTGCCAGCAGCCACACTAGCGGGAGATCCTACGAGCAGTACTTC.

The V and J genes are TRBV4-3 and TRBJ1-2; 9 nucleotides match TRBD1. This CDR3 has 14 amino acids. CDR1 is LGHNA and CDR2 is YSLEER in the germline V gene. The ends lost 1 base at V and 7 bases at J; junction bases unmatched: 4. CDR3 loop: CASSQGQGGGGYTF. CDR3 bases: TGCGCCAGCAGCCAAGGACAGGGGGGAGGTGGCTACACCTTC.

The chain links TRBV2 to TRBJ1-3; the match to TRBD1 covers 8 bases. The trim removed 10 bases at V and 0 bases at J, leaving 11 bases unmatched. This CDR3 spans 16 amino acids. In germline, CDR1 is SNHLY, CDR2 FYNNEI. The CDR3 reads CATGGQGTSSGNTIYF. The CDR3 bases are TGTGCCACTGGAGGACAGGGAACAAGCTCTGGAAACACCATATATTTT. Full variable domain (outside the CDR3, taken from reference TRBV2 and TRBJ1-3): EPEVTQTPSHQVTQMGQEVILRCVPISNHLYFYWYRQILGQKVEFLVSFYNNEISEKSEIFDDQFSVERPDGSNFTLKIRSTKLEDSAMYFCATGGQGTSSGNTIYFGEGSWLTVV.

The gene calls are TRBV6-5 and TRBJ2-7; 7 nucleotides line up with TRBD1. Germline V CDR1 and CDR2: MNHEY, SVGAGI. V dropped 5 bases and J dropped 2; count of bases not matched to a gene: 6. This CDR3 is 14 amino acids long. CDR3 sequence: CASSPSQGAYEQYF. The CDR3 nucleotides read TGTGCCAGCAGTCCCTCCCAGGGGGCCTACGAGCAGTACTTC.

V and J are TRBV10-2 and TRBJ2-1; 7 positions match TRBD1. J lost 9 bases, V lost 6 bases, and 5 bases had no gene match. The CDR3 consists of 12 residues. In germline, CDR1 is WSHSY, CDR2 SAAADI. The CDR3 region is CASSATGVEQFF. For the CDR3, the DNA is TGCGCCAGCAGCGCCACAGGGGTTGAGCAGTTCTTC.

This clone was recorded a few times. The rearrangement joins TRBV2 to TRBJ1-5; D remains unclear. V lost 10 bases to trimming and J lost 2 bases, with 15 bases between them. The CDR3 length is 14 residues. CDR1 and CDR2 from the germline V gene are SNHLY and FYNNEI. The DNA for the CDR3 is TGTGCCACCAAGGGAGGGCGGGGCAATCAGCCCCAGCATTTT. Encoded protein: CATKGGRGNQPQHF.

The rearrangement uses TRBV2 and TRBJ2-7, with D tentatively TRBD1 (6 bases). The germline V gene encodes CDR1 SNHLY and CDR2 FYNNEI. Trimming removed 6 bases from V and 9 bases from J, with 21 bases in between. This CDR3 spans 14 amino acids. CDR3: CASRNGQSSYPQYF. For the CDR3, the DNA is TGTGCCAGCAGGAACGGACAGAGCTCCTACCCGCAGTACTTC.

In nucleotides, the CDR3 is TGTGCCAGCAGTGCTAGCGTCGGGGAGCTGTTTTTT. This gives the protein CASSASVGELFF. The rearrangement joins TRBV11-2 to TRBJ2-2, with D possibly matching TRBD2 (6 bases). Trimming took off 6 bases at V and 7 bases at J, with 9 bases between the two ends. The CDR3 is made up of 12 amino acids. Germline V gives CDR1 SGHAT, CDR2 FQNNGV.

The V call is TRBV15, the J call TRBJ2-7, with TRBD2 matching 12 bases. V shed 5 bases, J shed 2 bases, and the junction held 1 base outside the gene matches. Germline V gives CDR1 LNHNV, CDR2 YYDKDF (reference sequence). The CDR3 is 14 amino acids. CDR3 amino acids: CATSSSGRAYEQYF. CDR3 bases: TGTGCCACCAGCTCTAGCGGGAGGGCCTACGAGCAGTACTTC. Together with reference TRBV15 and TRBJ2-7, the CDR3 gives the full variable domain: DAMVIQNPRYQVTQFGKPVTLSCSQTLNHNVMYWYQQKSSQAPKLLFHYYDKDFNNEADTPDNFQSRRPNTSFCFLDIRSPGLGDTAMYLCATSSSGRAYEQYFGPGTRLTVT.

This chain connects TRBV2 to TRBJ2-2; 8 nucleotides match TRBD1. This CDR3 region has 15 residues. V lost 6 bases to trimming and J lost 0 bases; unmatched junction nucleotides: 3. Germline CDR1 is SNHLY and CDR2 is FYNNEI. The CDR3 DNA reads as TGTGCCAGCAGAAAACAGGGGGCGAACACCGGGGAGCTGTTTTTT. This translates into CASRKQGANTGELFF.

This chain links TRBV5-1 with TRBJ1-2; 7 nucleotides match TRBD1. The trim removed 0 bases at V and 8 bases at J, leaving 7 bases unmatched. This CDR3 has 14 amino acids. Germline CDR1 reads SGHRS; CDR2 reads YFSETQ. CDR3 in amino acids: CASSLDVQGRGYTF. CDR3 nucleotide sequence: TGCGCCAGCAGCTTGGATGTACAGGGGAGAGGCTACACCTTC. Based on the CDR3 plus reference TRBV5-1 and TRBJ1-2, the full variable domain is KAGVTQTPRYLIKTRGQQVTLSCSPISGHRSVSWYQQTPGQGLQFLFEYFSETQRNKGNFPGRFSGRQFSNSRSEMNVSTLELGDSALYLCASSLDVQGRGYTFGSGTRLTVV.

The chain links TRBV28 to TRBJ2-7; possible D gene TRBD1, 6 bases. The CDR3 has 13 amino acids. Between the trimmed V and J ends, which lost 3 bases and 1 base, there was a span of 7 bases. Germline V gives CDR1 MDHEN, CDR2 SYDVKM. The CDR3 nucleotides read TGTGCCAGCAGTTTTGGACAGTCCTACGAGCAGTACTTC. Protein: CASSFGQSYEQYF.

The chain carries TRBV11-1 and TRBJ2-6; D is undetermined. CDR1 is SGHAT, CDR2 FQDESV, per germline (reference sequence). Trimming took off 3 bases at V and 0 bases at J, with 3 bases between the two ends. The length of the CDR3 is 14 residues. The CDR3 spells CASSLSSGANVLTF. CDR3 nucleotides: TGTGCCAGCAGCTTGAGCTCTGGGGCCAACGTCCTGACTTTC. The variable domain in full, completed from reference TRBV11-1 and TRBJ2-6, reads EAEVAQSPRYKITEKSQAVAFWCDPISGHATLYWYRQILGQGPELLVQFQDESVVDDSQLPKDRFSAERLKGVDSTLKIQPAELGDSAMYLCASSLSSGANVLTFGAGSRLTVL.

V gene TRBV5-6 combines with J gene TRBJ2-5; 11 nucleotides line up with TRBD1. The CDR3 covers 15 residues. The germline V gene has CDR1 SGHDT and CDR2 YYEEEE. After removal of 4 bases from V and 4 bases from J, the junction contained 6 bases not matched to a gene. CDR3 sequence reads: CASSMDRGLGETQYF. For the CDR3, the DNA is TGTGCCAGCAGCATGGACAGGGGGCTTGGAGAGACCCAGTACTTC.

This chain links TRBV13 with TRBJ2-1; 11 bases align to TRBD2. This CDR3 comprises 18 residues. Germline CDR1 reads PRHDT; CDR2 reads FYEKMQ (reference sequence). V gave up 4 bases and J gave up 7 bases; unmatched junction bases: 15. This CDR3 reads CASSSLLLAGARGNEQFF. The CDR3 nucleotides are TGTGCCAGCAGCTCCCTCCTACTAGCGGGGGCGAGGGGAAATGAGCAGTTCTTC.

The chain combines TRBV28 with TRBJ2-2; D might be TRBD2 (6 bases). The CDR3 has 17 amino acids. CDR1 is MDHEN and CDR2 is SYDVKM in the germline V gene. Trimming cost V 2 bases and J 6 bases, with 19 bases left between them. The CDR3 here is CASSLGRFLESSGELFF. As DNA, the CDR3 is TGTGCCAGCAGTTTAGGGAGGTTCCTAGAGAGTTCCGGGGAGCTGTTTTTT.